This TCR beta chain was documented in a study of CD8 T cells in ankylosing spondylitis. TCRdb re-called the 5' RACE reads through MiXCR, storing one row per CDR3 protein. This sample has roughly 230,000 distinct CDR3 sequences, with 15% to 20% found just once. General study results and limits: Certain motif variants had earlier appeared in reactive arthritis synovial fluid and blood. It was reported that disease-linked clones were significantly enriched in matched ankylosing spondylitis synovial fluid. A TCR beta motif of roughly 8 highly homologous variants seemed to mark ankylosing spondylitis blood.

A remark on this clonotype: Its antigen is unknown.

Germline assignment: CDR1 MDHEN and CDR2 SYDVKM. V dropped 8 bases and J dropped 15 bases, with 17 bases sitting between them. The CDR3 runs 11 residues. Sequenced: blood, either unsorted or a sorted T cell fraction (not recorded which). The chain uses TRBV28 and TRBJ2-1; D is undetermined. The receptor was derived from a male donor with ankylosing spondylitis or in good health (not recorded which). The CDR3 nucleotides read TGTGCCAGCGTTGCTGGCCCGTTTGGGTTCTTC. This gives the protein CASVAGPFGFF.